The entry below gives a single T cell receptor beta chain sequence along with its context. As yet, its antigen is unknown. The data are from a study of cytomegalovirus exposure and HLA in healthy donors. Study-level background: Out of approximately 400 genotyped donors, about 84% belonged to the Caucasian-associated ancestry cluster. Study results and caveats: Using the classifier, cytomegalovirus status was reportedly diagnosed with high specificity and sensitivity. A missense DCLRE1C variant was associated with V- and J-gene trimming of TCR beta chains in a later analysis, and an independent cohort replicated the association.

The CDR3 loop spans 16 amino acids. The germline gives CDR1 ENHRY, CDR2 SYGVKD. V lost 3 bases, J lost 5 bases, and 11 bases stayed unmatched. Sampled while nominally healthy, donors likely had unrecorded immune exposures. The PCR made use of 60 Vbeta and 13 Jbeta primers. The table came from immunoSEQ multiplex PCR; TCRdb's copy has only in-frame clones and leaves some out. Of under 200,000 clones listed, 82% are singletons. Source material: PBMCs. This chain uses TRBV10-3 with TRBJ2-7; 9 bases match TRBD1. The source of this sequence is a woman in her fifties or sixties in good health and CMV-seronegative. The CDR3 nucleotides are TGTGCCATCAGTGATTCGGACAGGGGCGAGTTCAACGAGCAGTACTTC. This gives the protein CAISDSDRGEFNEQYF.